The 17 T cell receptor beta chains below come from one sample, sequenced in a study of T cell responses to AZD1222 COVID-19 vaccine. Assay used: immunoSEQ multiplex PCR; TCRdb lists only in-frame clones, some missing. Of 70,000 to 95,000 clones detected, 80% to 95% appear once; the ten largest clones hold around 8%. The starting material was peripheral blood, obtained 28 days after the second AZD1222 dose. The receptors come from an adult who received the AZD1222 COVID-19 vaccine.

CDR3 sequence: CASTGGEHTQYF. The CDR3 DNA follows: TGTGCCAGCACTGGGGGGGAACATACGCAGTATTTT. This chain connects TRBV6-5 to TRBJ2-3, with 7 bases identical to TRBD2. The CDR3 length is 12 residues. The V and J ends lost 7 bases and 7 bases, in that order; junction bases with no gene match: 5. Looked up from germline, CDR1 is MNHEY and CDR2 is SVGAGI.

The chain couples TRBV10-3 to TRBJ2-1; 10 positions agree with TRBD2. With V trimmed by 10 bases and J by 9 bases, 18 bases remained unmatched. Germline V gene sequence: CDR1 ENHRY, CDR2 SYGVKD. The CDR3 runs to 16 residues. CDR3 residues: CATTGASGSPVGEQFF. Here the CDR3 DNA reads TGTGCCACCACCGGGGCTAGCGGGAGTCCGGTGGGTGAGCAGTTCTTC.

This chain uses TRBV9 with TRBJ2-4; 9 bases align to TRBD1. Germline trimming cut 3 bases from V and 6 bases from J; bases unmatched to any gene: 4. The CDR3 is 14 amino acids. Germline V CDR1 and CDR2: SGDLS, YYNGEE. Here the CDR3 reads CASSARQGGNIQYF. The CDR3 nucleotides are TGTGCCAGCAGCGCCCGACAGGGGGGAAACATTCAGTACTTC.

The CDR3 sequence is CASSIQGATTYNEQFF. Written as DNA, the CDR3 is TGCGCCAGCAGCATACAGGGGGCGACCACCTACAATGAGCAGTTCTTC. The chain carries TRBV5-1 and TRBJ2-1; 9 bases fit TRBD1. Germline-derived CDR1 and CDR2 are SGHRS and YFSETQ. V was clipped by 4 bases and J by 2 bases; unmatched bases: 7. This CDR3 has 16 amino acids.

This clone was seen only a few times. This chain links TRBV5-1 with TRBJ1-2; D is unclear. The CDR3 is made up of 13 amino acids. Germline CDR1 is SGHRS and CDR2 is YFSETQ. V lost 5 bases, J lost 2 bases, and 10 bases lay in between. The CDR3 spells CASRLGVNYGYTF. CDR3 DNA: TGCGCCAGCAGGCTGGGAGTAAACTATGGCTACACCTTC.

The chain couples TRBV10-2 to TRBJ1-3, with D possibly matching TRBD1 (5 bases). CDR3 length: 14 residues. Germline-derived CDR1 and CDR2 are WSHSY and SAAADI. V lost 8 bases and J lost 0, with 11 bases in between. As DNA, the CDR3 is TGCGCCAGCTCGGGGCTAACCTCTGGAAACACCATATATTTT. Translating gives CASSGLTSGNTIYF.

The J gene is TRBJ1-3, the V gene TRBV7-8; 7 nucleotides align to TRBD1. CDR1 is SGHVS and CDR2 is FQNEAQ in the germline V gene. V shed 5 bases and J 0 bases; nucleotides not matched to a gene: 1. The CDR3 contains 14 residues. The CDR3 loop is CASSHRGSGNTIYF. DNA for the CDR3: TGTGCCAGCAGCCACAGGGGCTCTGGAAACACCATATATTTT.

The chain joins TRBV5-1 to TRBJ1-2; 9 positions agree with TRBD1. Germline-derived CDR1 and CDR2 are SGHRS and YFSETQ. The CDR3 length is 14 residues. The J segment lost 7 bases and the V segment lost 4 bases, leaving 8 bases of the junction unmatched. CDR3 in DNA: TGCGCCAGCAGCCAGGGACAGGGCGCACCTGGCTACACCTTC. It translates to CASSQGQGAPGYTF.

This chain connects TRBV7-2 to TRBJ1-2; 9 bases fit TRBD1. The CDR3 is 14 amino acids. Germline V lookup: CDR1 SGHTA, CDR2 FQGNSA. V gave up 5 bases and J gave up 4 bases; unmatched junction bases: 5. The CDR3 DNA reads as TGTGCCAGCAGCCCGGACAGGGGTATCTATGGCTACACCTTC. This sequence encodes CASSPDRGIYGYTF.

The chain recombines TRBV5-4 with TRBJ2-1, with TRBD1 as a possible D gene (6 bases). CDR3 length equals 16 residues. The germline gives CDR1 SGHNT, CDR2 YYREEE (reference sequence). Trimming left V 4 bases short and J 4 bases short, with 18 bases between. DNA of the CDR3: TGTGCCAGCAGCGCGAGTGACAGGCCACCTTACAATGAGCAGTTCTTC. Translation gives CASSASDRPPYNEQFF. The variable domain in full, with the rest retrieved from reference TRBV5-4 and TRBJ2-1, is ETGVTQSPTHLIKTRGQQVTLRCSSQSGHNTVSWYQQALGQGPQFIFQYYREEENGRGNFPPRFSGLQFPNYSSELNVNALELDDSALYLCASSASDRPPYNEQFFGPGTRLTVL.

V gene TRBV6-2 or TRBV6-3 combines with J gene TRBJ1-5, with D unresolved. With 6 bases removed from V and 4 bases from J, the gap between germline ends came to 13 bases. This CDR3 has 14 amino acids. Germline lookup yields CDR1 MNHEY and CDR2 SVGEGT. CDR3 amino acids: CASSRTGVNQPQHF. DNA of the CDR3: TGTGCCAGCAGCCGGACGGGCGTGAATCAGCCCCAGCATTTT.

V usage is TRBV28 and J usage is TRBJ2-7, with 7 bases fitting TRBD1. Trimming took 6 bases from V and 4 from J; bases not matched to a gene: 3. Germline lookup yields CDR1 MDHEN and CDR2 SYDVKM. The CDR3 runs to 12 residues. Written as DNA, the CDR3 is TGTGCCAGCAGAGGGGGCCAGTACGAGCAGTACTTC. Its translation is CASRGGQYEQYF.

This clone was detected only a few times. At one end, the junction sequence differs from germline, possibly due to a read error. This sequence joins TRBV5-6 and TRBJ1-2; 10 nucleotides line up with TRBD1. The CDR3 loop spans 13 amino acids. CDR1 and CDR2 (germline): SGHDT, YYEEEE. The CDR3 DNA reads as TGTGCCAGCAGCCCCGGGACAGGGGAGTTTGAGTCCTTC. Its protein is CASSPGTGEFESF.

The CDR3, as DNA: TGCAGCGTCTCCTCGCAGACCTACGAGCAGTACTTC. Translating it yields CSVSSQTYEQYF. The chain carries TRBV29-1 and TRBJ2-7; D ambiguous. The V end was cut by 6 bases, the J end by 2 bases, with 11 bases between. The CDR3 is made up of 12 amino acids. The germline gives CDR1 SQVTM, CDR2 ANQGSEA.

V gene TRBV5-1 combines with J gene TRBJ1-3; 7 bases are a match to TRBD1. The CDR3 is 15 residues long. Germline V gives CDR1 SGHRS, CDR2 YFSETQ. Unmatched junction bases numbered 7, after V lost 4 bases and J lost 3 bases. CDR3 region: CASSITGTDGNTIYF. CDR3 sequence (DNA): TGCGCCAGCAGCATTACCGGGACAGATGGAAACACCATATATTTT. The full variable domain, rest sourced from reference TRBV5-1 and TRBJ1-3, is KAGVTQTPRYLIKTRGQQVTLSCSPISGHRSVSWYQQTPGQGLQFLFEYFSETQRNKGNFPGRFSGRQFSNSRSEMNVSTLELGDSALYLCASSITGTDGNTIYFGEGSWLTVV.

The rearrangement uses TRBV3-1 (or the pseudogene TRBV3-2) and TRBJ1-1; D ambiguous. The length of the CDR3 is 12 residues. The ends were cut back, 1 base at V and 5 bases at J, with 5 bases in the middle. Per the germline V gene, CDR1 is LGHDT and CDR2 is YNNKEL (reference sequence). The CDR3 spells CASSQGGTEAFF. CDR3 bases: TGTGCCAGCAGCCAAGGAGGTACTGAAGCTTTCTTT.

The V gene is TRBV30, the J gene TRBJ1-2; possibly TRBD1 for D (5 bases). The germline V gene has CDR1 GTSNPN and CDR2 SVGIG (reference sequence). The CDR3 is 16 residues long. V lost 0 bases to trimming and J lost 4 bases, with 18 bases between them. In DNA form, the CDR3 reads TGTGCCTGGAGTGTCCCGAAGGGCGTCGGGGGCTATGGCTACACCTTC. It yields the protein CAWSVPKGVGGYGYTF.